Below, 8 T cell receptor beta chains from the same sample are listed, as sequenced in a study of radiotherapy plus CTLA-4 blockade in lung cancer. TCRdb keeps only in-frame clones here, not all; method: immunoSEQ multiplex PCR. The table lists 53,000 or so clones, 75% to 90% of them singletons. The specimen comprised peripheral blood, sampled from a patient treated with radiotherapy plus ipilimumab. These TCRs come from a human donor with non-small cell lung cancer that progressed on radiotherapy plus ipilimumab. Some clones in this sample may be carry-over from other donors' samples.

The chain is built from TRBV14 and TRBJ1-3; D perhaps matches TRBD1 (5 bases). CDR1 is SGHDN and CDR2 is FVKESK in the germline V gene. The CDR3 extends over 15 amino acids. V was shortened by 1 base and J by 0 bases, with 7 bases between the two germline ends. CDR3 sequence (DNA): TGTGCCAGCAGCCAAGGAGACAGCTCTGGAAACACCATATATTTT. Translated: CASSQGDSSGNTIYF.

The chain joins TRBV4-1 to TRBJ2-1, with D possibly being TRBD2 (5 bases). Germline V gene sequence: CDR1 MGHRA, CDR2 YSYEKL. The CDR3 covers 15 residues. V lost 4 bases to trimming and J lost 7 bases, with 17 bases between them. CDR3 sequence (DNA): TGCGCCAGCAGCCTCCGGGAACGAGTCGGTAATGAGCAGTTCTTC. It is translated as CASSLRERVGNEQFF.

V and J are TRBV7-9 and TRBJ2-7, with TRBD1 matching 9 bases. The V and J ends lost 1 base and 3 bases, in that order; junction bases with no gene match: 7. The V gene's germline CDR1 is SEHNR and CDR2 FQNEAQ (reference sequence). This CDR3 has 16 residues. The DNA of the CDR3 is TGTGCCAGCAGCTTAGGGGACAGGGTAGGGGACTACGAGCAGTACTTC. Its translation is CASSLGDRVGDYEQYF.

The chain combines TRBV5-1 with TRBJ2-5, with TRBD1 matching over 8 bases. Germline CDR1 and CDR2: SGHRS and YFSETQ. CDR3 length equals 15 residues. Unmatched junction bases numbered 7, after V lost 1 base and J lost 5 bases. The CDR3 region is CASSLRTGGSETQYF. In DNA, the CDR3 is TGCGCCAGCAGCTTGCGAACAGGGGGTTCGGAGACCCAGTACTTC.

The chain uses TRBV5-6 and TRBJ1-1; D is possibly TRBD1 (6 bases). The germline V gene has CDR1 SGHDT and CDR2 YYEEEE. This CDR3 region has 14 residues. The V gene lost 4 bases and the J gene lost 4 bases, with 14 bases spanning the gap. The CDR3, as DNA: TGTGCCAGCAGCGGAGACCGAGGGGGCACTGAAGCTTTCTTT. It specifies CASSGDRGGTEAFF.

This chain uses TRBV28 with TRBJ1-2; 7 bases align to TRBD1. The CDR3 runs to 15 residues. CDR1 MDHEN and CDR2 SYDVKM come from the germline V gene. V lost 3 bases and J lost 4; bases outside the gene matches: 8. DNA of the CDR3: TGTGCCAGCAGTTTTGGAGGGGGCGATTTCTATGGCTACACCTTC. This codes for CASSFGGGDFYGYTF.

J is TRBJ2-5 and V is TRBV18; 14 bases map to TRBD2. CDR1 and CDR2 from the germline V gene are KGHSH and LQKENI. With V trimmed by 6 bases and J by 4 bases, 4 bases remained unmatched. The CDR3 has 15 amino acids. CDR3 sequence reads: CASSFGTSGRETQYF. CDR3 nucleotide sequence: TGTGCCAGCTCGTTCGGGACTAGCGGGAGAGAGACCCAGTACTTC.

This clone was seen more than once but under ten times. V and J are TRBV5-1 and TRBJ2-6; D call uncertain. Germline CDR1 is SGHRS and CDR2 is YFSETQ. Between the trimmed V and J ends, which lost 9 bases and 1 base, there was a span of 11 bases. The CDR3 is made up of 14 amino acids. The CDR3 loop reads CATTPGSGANVLTF. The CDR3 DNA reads TGCGCCACCACCCCCGGTTCTGGGGCCAACGTCCTGACTTTC.